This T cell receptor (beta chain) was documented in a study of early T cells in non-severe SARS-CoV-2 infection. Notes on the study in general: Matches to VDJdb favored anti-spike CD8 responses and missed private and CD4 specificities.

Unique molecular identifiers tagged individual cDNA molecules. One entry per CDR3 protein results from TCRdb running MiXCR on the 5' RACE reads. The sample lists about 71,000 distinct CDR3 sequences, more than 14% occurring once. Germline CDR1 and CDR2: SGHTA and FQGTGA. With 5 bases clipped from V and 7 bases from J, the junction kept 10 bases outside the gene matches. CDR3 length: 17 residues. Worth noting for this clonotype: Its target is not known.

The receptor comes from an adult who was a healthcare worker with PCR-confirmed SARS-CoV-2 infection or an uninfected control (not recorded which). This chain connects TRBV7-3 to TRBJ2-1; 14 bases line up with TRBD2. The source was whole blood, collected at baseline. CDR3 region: CASSPRLAGGLGNEQFF. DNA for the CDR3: TGTGCCAGCAGCCCCCGACTAGCGGGAGGGCTTGGGAATGAGCAGTTCTTC. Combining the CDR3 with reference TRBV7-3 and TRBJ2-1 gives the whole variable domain GAGVSQTPSNKVTEKGKYVELRCDPISGHTALYWYRQSLGQGPEFLIYFQGTGAADDSGLPNDRFFAVRPEGSVSTLKIQRTERGDSAVYLCASSPRLAGGLGNEQFFGPGTRLTVL.